These 12 T cell receptor beta chains were sequenced from one sample in a study of cytotoxic CD8 clonotypes in ibrutinib-treated CLL. Data came from immunoSEQ multiplex PCR; TCRdb stores just in-frame clones and leaves some out. The sample records approximately 150,000 clones, about 80% being singletons. Source: PBMCs, taken after 24 months of ibrutinib treatment. The source is a human donor with chronic lymphocytic leukemia.

The CDR3 sequence: CASSPPPGEKLFF. DNA for the CDR3: TGTGCCAGCAGCCCCCCCCCAGGGGAAAAACTGTTTTTT. The gene calls are TRBV7-2 and TRBJ1-4; D is perhaps TRBD1 (5 bases). Germline V gives CDR1 SGHTA, CDR2 FQGNSA. CDR3 size: 13 residues. With 5 bases removed from V and 8 bases from J, the gap between germline ends came to 12 bases.

This chain links TRBV30 with TRBJ2-3, with a possible D match to TRBD2 (5 bases). Germline-derived CDR1 and CDR2 are GTSNPN and SVGIG (reference sequence). The CDR3 is 15 amino acids. Deletions cut 3 bases from V and 1 base from J, with 14 bases between. CDR3 amino acids: CAWSENGVGTDTQYF. Written as DNA, the CDR3 is TGTGCCTGGAGCGAGAACGGGGTCGGCACAGATACGCAGTATTTT.

V is TRBV9 and J is TRBJ1-3; D unresolved. This CDR3 is 15 amino acids long. Between the trimmed V and J ends, which lost 0 bases and 2 bases, there was a span of 9 bases. Per germline, CDR1 SGDLS and CDR2 YYNGEE. The CDR3 DNA reads as TGTGCCAGCAGCGTAGCGGGGTTGGCTGGAAACACCATATATTTT. It codes for CASSVAGLAGNTIYF.

The chain carries TRBV27 and TRBJ1-3; tentative D call: TRBD1 (6 bases). Looked up from germline, CDR1 is MNHEY and CDR2 is SMNVEV (reference sequence). The CDR3 consists of 16 residues. V lost 6 bases and J 0 bases, leaving 15 bases between the germline ends. The CDR3 sequence: CASRATGFNSGNTIYF. In DNA form, the CDR3 reads TGTGCCAGCAGAGCAACAGGGTTCAACTCTGGAAACACCATATATTTT.

This rearrangement joins TRBV5-6 to TRBJ1-3; the D gene is possibly TRBD1 (5 bases). The CDR3 length is 18 residues. Trimming removed 4 bases at V and 0 bases at J, with 20 bases between. Per the germline V gene, CDR1 is SGHDT and CDR2 is YYEEEE. Here the CDR3 DNA reads TGTGCCAGCAGCGGGAGGGACGGAGTCCTCAGCTCTGGAAACACCATATATTTT. It encodes CASSGRDGVLSSGNTIYF.

The chain employs TRBV6-5 and TRBJ1-2, with TRBD1 matching 7 bases. The CDR3 length is 14 residues. Germline V gives CDR1 MNHEY, CDR2 SVGAGI. After removal of 2 bases from V and 7 bases from J, the junction contained 7 bases not matched to a gene. The CDR3 DNA reads as TGTGCCAGCAGTTACCGGGACAGTCGCGGTGGCTACACCTTC. Its protein product is CASSYRDSRGGYTF.

The chain recombines TRBV6-5 with TRBJ1-6; 8 positions match TRBD1. The V gene end was trimmed by 7 bases and the J gene end by 9 bases; junction bases not matched to a gene: 11. Germline V gene sequence: CDR1 MNHEY, CDR2 SVGAGI. CDR3 length: 15 residues. CDR3 loop: CASNLDRASGSPLHF. The CDR3 DNA is TGTGCCAGCAACCTGGACAGGGCTAGTGGTTCACCCCTCCACTTT.

The gene calls are TRBV6-1 and TRBJ2-3, with D possibly TRBD1 on 6 matching bases. The germline V gene has CDR1 MNHNS and CDR2 SASEGT. V was clipped by 6 bases and J by 2 bases, with 12 bases between them. The CDR3 runs 14 residues. CDR3 sequence: CASRPGQNTDTQYF. The CDR3 nucleotides are TGTGCCAGCAGGCCGGGACAAAACACAGATACGCAGTATTTT.

The rearrangement links TRBV6-6 to TRBJ1-1, with D unclear. Trimming left V 2 bases short and J 8 bases short, with 9 bases between. CDR3 length equals 12 residues. Per the germline V gene, CDR1 is MNHNY and CDR2 is SVGAGI (reference sequence). CDR3 residues: CASSYGLFEAFF. The DNA of the CDR3 is TGTGCCAGCAGTTACGGGTTATTCGAAGCTTTCTTT.

V and J are TRBV11-2 and TRBJ1-2; D remains unclear. Germline CDR1 reads SGHAT; CDR2 reads FQNNGV. This CDR3 has 14 residues. V was cut by 1 base and J by 5 bases, with 11 bases left in between. CDR3 amino acids: CASSLGGVQYGYTF. CDR3 bases: TGTGCCAGCAGCTTAGGCGGGGTTCAGTATGGCTACACCTTC.

J is TRBJ2-5 and V is TRBV29-1; tentatively, D is TRBD1 or TRBD2 (5 bases each). CDR1 and CDR2 from the germline V gene are SQVTM and ANQGSEA. Trimming removed 3 bases at V and 5 bases at J, with 7 bases between. This CDR3 spans 11 amino acids. CDR3 amino acids: CSVEGVETQYF. The DNA of the CDR3 is TGCAGCGTTGAGGGGGTTGAGACCCAGTACTTC.

The rearrangement joins TRBV27 to TRBJ2-3; D gene ambiguous. Germline V CDR1 and CDR2: MNHEY, SMNVEV (reference sequence). The CDR3 is made up of 13 amino acids. Trimming shortened V by 4 bases and J by 1 base, and 6 bases separated the two germline ends. In nucleotides, the CDR3 is TGTGCCAGCAGTTGGCTGGGCACAGATACGCAGTATTTT. Protein sequence: CASSWLGTDTQYF.